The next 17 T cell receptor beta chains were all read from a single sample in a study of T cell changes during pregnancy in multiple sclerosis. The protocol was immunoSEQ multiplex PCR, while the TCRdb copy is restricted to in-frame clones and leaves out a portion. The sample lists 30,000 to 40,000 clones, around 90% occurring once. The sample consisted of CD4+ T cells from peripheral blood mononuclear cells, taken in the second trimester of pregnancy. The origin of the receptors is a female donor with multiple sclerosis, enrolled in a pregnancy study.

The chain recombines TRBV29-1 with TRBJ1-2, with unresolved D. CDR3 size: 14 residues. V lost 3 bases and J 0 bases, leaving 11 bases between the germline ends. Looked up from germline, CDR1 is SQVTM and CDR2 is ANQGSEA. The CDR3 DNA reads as TGCAGCGTTGATCTGGGCAGCTCTAACTATGGCTACACCTTC. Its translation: CSVDLGSSNYGYTF.

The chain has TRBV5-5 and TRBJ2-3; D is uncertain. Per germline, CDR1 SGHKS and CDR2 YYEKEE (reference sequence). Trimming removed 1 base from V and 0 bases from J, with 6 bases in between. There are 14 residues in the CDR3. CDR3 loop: CASSLIQSTDTQYF. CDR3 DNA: TGTGCCAGCAGCTTGATACAGAGCACAGATACGCAGTATTTT.

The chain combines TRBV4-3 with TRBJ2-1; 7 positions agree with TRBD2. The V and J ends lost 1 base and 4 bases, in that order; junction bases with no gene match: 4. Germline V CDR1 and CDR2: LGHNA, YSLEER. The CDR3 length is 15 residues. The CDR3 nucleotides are TGCGCCAGCAGCCAAGTAGAGGGAGGGTACAATGAGCAGTTCTTC. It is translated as CASSQVEGGYNEQFF.

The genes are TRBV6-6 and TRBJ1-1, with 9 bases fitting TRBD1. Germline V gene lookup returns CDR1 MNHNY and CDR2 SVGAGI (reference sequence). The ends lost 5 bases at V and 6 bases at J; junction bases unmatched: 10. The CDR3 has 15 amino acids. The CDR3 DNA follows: TGTGCCAGCAGTAATTCGCAACAGGGGGCGCCTGAAGCTTTCTTT. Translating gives CASSNSQQGAPEAFF.

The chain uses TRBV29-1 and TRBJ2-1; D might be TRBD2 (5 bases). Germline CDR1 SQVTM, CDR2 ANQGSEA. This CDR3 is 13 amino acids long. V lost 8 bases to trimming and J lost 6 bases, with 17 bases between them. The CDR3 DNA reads TGCAGCACTTCCCTCGGACTGTCCAATGAGCAGTTCTTC. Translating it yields CSTSLGLSNEQFF.

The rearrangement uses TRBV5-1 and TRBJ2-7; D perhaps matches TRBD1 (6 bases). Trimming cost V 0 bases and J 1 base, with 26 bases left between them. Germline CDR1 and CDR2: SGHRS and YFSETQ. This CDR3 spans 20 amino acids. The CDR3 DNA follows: TGCGCCAGCAGCTTGGCCTTTATCCCGACTTCGACAGGCCAATCCTACGAGCAGTACTTC. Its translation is CASSLAFIPTSTGQSYEQYF. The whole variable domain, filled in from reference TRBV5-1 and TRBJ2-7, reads KAGVTQTPRYLIKTRGQQVTLSCSPISGHRSVSWYQQTPGQGLQFLFEYFSETQRNKGNFPGRFSGRQFSNSRSEMNVSTLELGDSALYLCASSLAFIPTSTGQSYEQYFGPGTRLTVT.

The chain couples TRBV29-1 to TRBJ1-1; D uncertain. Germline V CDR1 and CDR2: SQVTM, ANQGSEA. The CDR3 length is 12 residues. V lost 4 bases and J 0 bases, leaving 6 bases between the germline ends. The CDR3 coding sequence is TGCAGCGTTGCATCCCTGAACACTGAAGCTTTCTTT. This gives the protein CSVASLNTEAFF.

The CDR3 sequence is CASRQQGVVSGTEAFF. CDR3 bases: TGTGCCAGCAGGCAGCAGGGGGTAGTATCGGGCACTGAAGCTTTCTTT. The rearrangement joins TRBV7-9 to TRBJ1-1, with 7 bases lining up with TRBD1. Germline V lookup: CDR1 SEHNR, CDR2 FQNEAQ (reference sequence). V gave up 6 bases and J gave up 4 bases; unmatched junction bases: 14. The CDR3 runs to 16 residues.

The CDR3 DNA reads as TGTGCCAGCAGCTTAAAACACATTACAGGGGGCGTTGAGACCCAGTACTTC. Translated: CASSLKHITGGVETQYF. This chain joins TRBV7-3 and TRBJ2-5, with 9 nucleotides matching TRBD1. CDR1 SGHTA and CDR2 FQGTGA come from the germline V gene. The CDR3 totals 17 residues. Trimming at V came to 1 base and at J to 5 bases, leaving 11 bases not matched to a gene.

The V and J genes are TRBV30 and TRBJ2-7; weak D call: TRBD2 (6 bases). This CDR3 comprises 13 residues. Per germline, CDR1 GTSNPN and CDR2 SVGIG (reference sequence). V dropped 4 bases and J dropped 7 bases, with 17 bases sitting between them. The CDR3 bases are TGTGCCTGGACCTCGACGGCGGAGGGGGAGCAGTACTTC. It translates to CAWTSTAEGEQYF.

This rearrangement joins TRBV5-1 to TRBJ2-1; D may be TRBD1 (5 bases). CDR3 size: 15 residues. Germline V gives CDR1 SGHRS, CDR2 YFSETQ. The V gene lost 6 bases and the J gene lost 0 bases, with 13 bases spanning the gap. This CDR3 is CASIRGGDSYNEQFF. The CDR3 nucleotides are TGCGCCAGCATTAGGGGCGGAGACTCCTACAATGAGCAGTTCTTC.

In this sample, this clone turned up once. Here the CDR3 reads CASGQGQVTEAFF. CDR3 sequence (DNA): TGTGCTAGTGGCCAGGGTCAAGTCACTGAAGCTTTCTTT. The rearrangement uses TRBV12-5 and TRBJ1-1; a possible D gene is TRBD1 (5 bases). V dropped 6 bases and J dropped 4 bases, with 12 bases sitting between them. Germline V gene data show CDR1 as LGHNT and CDR2 as FRNRAP. This CDR3 has 13 residues.

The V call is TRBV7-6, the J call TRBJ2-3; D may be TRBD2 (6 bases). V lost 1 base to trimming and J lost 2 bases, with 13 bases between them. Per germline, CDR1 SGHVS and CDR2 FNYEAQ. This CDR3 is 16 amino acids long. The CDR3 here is CASSLVGGRTTDTQYF. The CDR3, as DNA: TGTGCCAGCAGCTTAGTCGGTGGGAGGACCACAGATACGCAGTATTTT.

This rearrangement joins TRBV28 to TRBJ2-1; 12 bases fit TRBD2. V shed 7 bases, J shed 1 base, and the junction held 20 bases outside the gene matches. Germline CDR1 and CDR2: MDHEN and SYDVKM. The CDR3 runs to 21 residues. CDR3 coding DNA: TGTGCCAGCACCAAACTTCCCGGACTAGCGGGAAATAAGGGATCCTACAATGAGCAGTTCTTC. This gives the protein CASTKLPGLAGNKGSYNEQFF.

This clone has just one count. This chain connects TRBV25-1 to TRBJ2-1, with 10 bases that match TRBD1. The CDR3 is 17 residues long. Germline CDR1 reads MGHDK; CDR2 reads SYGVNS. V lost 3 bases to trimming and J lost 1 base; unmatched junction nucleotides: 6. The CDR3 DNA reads TGTGCCAGCAGTGACCGCTGGACAGGGGGTTCCTACAATGAGCAGTTCTTC. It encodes CASSDRWTGGSYNEQFF.

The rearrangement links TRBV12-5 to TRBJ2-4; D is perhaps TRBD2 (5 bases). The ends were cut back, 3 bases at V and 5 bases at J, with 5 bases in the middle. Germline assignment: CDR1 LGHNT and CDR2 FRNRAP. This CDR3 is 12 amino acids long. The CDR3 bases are TGTGCTAGTGGTTTCGGGGAAAACATTCAGTACTTC. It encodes CASGFGENIQYF. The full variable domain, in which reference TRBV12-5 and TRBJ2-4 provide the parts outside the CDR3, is DARVTQTPRHKVTEMGQEVTMRCQPILGHNTVFWYRQTMMQGLELLAYFRNRAPLDDSGMPKDRFSAEMPDATLATLKIQPSEPRDSAVYFCASGFGENIQYFGAGTRLSVL.

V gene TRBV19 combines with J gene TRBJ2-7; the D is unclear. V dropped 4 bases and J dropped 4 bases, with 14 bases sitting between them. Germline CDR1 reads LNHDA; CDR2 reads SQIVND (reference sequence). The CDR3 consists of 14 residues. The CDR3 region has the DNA TGTGCCAGTAGTAGGCTCCCAACCGATTACGAGCAGTACTTC. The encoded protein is CASSRLPTDYEQYF.